The 31 T cell receptor beta chains below were found in one sample sequenced in a study of T-cell reconstitution after alpha-beta-depleted transplantation in children. Unique molecular identifiers were used to barcode this TCRbeta library. Using its own MiXCR run on the PCR reads, TCRdb lists one record per CDR3 protein. The data contain about 250,000 distinct CDR3 sequences, more than 20% of them seen just once; the ten biggest clones take up about 5%. The input for sequencing was PBMCs, mostly from graft donor cells, taken 360 days after TCRalphabeta/CD19-depleted stem cell transplant. These receptors all come from a female patient aged 2-9 years who had a stem cell transplant for congenital amegakaryocytic thrombocytopenia, so the T cells may come from the graft donor.

V is TRBV12-3 or TRBV12-4 and J is TRBJ2-5; TRBD1 might be the D (6 bases). Trimming cost V 3 bases and J 3 bases, with 20 bases left between them. The CDR3 is made up of 17 amino acids. The CDR3, as DNA: TGTGCCAGCAGTTTCCAGCTTACTGGACAGACGAAAGAGACCCAGTACTTC. It specifies CASSFQLTGQTKETQYF.

V usage is TRBV4-1 and J usage is TRBJ2-1; TRBD1 aligns across 11 bases. Germline V gives CDR1 MGHRA, CDR2 YSYEKL. This CDR3 spans 17 amino acids. V shed 0 bases, J shed 2 bases, and the junction held 3 bases outside the gene matches. The CDR3 reads CASSQDLGQGAYNEQFF. CDR3 DNA: TGCGCCAGCAGCCAAGACTTGGGACAGGGGGCCTACAATGAGCAGTTCTTC.

The chain employs TRBV6-1 and TRBJ1-3; D remains unclear. There are 16 residues in the CDR3. Trimming left V 2 bases short and J 0 bases short, with 11 bases between. Per germline, CDR1 MNHNS and CDR2 SASEGT. The DNA for the CDR3 is TGTGCCAGCAGTGAATCTCGGCCGAGCTCTGGAAACACCATATATTTT. It yields the protein CASSESRPSSGNTIYF.

This clonotype was recorded only once. The V and J genes are TRBV5-1 and TRBJ1-5; perhaps TRBD1 as D (5 bases). The CDR3 covers 15 residues. Trimming stripped 2 bases from V and 5 bases from J, with 14 bases between. Germline V CDR1 and CDR2: SGHRS, YFSETQ. In DNA form, the CDR3 reads TGCGCCAGCAGCTTCACAACAGGCCGCGATCAGCCCCAGCATTTT. It translates to CASSFTTGRDQPQHF.

This clonotype was recorded many times. The chain employs TRBV12-3 or TRBV12-4 and TRBJ2-5, with D maybe TRBD2 (5 bases). V lost 1 base and J lost 2, with 8 bases in between. This CDR3 is 14 amino acids long. The DNA for the CDR3 is TGTGCCAGCAGTTTAGGGTGGGAGCAAGAGACCCAGTACTTC. Protein product: CASSLGWEQETQYF.

The V call is TRBV20-1, the J call TRBJ2-5; TRBD1 matches 7 bases. Trimming removed 2 bases from V and 4 bases from J; junction bases left unmatched: 1. The CDR3 loop spans 12 amino acids. Per the germline V gene, CDR1 is DFQATT and CDR2 is SNEGSKA (reference sequence). The CDR3 bases are TGCAGTGCTAGAAGGACAGGAGAGACCCAGTACTTC. Protein product: CSARRTGETQYF.

J is TRBJ2-1 and V is TRBV7-3; the D is unclear. Per germline, CDR1 SGHTA and CDR2 FQGTGA. The CDR3 is 13 amino acids. V was shortened by 1 base and J by 4 bases, with 5 bases between the two germline ends. CDR3 protein: CASSLNSYNEQFF. The CDR3 DNA reads TGTGCCAGCAGCTTAAACAGTTACAATGAGCAGTTCTTC.

The V and J genes are TRBV4-2 and TRBJ2-4; 8 bases fit TRBD1. Germline assignment: CDR1 LGHNA and CDR2 YNFKEQ. This CDR3 region has 15 residues. V trimming: 2 bases; J trimming: 6 bases; junction bases outside the gene matches: 6. CDR3 protein: CASSQLTGGGNIQYF. The CDR3 DNA reads TGTGCCAGCAGCCAACTAACAGGGGGAGGAAACATTCAGTACTTC.

This clonotype was detected many times. The chain carries TRBV27 and TRBJ2-7; D not resolved. The germline V gene has CDR1 MNHEY and CDR2 SMNVEV (reference sequence). Deletions cut 5 bases from V and 1 base from J, with 9 bases between. The CDR3 spans 13 residues. The CDR3 spells CASSLGWSYEQYF. Written as DNA, the CDR3 is TGTGCCAGCAGTCTTGGGTGGTCCTACGAGCAGTACTTC.

This clonotype has a count of ten or more. The chain carries TRBV5-1 and TRBJ2-3; 7 nucleotides agree with TRBD1. J gave up 7 bases and V 4 bases, and 9 bases lay outside the gene matches. The CDR3 is 14 amino acids. Germline CDR1 is SGHRS and CDR2 is YFSETQ. The CDR3 nucleotides read TGCGCCAGCAGCCAAGCGACAGGGCGAAATACGCAGTATTTT. Its translation is CASSQATGRNTQYF.

This clonotype was detected ten times or more. The V gene is TRBV27, the J gene TRBJ1-6; D is unresolved. The V end was cut by 3 bases, the J end by 9 bases, with 9 bases between. The germline V gene encodes CDR1 MNHEY and CDR2 SMNVEV (reference sequence). This CDR3 is 13 amino acids long. CDR3 loop: CASSFVSGSPLHF. DNA for the CDR3: TGTGCCAGCAGTTTTGTCAGTGGTTCACCCCTCCACTTT.

The chain uses TRBV3-1 and TRBJ2-1, with D hard to call. From germline, CDR1 is LGHDT and CDR2 YNNKEL (reference sequence). V lost 2 bases, J lost 0 bases, and 8 bases lay in between. This CDR3 has 15 amino acids. This CDR3 reads CASSQPYSSYNEQFF. For the CDR3, the DNA is TGTGCCAGCAGCCAACCCTACAGCTCCTACAATGAGCAGTTCTTC.

The chain has TRBV12-3 or TRBV12-4 and TRBJ1-5; no clear D gene. CDR3 length equals 15 residues. Between the trimmed V and J ends, which lost 3 bases and 1 base, there was a span of 10 bases. The CDR3 reads CASSLGRTSNQPQHF. The DNA of the CDR3 is TGTGCCAGCAGTTTGGGCAGGACCAGCAATCAGCCCCAGCATTTT.

Comment on this clonotype: The germline gene is not matched at one end of the junction; a read error may be the cause. The V call is TRBV20-1, the J call TRBJ2-3; 15 bases line up with TRBD2. The CDR3 is 16 amino acids. The V gene's germline CDR1 is DFQATT and CDR2 SNEGSKA (reference sequence). CDR3 DNA sequence: TGCAGTGGGGGACTAGCGGGAGGCCATAGCACATATACGCAGTATTTT. Translating gives CSGGLAGGHSTYTQYF.

The rearrangement uses TRBV5-1 and TRBJ1-2; D remains ambiguous. CDR1 and CDR2 (germline): SGHRS, YFSETQ. This CDR3 comprises 14 residues. Trimming pared 0 bases from V and 4 bases from J, leaving 10 bases between. The CDR3, as DNA: TGCGCCAGCAGCTTGGCTACGGCTGCCTATGGCTACACCTTC. Encoded protein: CASSLATAAYGYTF.

This chain connects TRBV5-1 to TRBJ2-2; D not resolved. From germline, CDR1 is SGHRS and CDR2 YFSETQ. With 2 bases removed from V and 1 base from J, the gap between germline ends came to 12 bases. The CDR3 is 16 amino acids. CDR3 nucleotide sequence: TGCGCCAGCAGCTTCGGAGCCGCGGAGAACACCGGGGAGCTGTTTTTT. Amino acid sequence: CASSFGAAENTGELFF.

This clonotype was seen at least ten times. The J gene is TRBJ2-2, the V gene TRBV12-3 or TRBV12-4, with no clear D. V gave up 2 bases and J gave up 7 bases, with 2 bases separating them. The CDR3 totals 11 residues. CDR3 protein: CASSLFGELFF. CDR3 DNA: TGTGCCAGCAGTTTATTCGGGGAGCTGTTTTTT.

This clonotype came up a few times. This chain connects TRBV10-3 to TRBJ2-7, with 8 bases fitting TRBD1. CDR3 size: 15 residues. Germline V lookup: CDR1 ENHRY, CDR2 SYGVKD. After removal of 3 bases from V and 2 bases from J, the junction contained 6 bases not matched to a gene. CDR3 residues: CAISEAGQGTYEQYF. For the CDR3, the DNA is TGTGCCATCAGTGAAGCCGGACAGGGAACCTACGAGCAGTACTTC.

This clonotype was seen ten or more times. The chain joins TRBV7-2 to TRBJ2-7; possible D gene TRBD2, 6 bases. Germline V gene lookup returns CDR1 SGHTA and CDR2 FQGNSA. The CDR3 consists of 14 residues. Trimming shortened V by 1 base and J by 1 base, and 8 bases separated the two germline ends. The CDR3 bases are TGTGCCAGCAGCTTAGGCGGGAAATCCTACGAGCAGTACTTC. It encodes CASSLGGKSYEQYF.

The genes are TRBV2 and TRBJ1-2; 8 nucleotides agree with TRBD1. The junction had 11 bases not matched to a gene; V was cut back by 4 bases and J by 7 bases. Per the germline V gene, CDR1 is SNHLY and CDR2 is FYNNEI. The CDR3 has 15 amino acids. This CDR3 reads CASSVGQGAQSGYTF. The CDR3 DNA sequence: TGTGCCAGCAGTGTAGGCCAGGGGGCGCAAAGTGGCTACACCTTC. The full variable domain, with the rest looked up from reference TRBV2 and TRBJ1-2, is EPEVTQTPSHQVTQMGQEVILRCVPISNHLYFYWYRQILGQKVEFLVSFYNNEISEKSEIFDDQFSVERPDGSNFTLKIRSTKLEDSAMYFCASSVGQGAQSGYTFGSGTRLTVV.

The chain recombines TRBV20-1 with TRBJ2-5; 7 bases agree with TRBD1. Germline trimming cut 6 bases from V and 4 bases from J; bases unmatched to any gene: 5. The germline V gene has CDR1 DFQATT and CDR2 SNEGSKA (reference sequence). The CDR3 has 12 amino acids. Here the CDR3 DNA reads TGCAGTGCCCCCGGACAGGTAGAGACCCAGTACTTC. This codes for CSAPGQVETQYF.

The chain couples TRBV10-1 to TRBJ2-7, with D perhaps TRBD2 (5 bases). In germline, CDR1 is WNHNN, CDR2 SYGVQD (reference sequence). The length of the CDR3 is 13 residues. The V end lost 3 bases, the J end lost 6 bases, and 12 bases lay between the germline ends. In DNA, the CDR3 is TGCGCCAGCAGTGATCTTTCTGGGAGCGAGCAGTACTTC. This gives the protein CASSDLSGSEQYF.

At least ten counts were recorded for this clonotype. For the CDR3, the DNA is TGTGCCAGCAGCTCGGGACCGATGAACACTGAAGCTTTCTTT. Protein product: CASSSGPMNTEAFF. The V gene is TRBV9, the J gene TRBJ1-1; weak D call: TRBD1 (5 bases). CDR1 SGDLS and CDR2 YYNGEE come from the germline V gene. CDR3 length equals 14 residues. Trimming took off 4 bases at V and 0 bases at J, with 10 bases between the two ends.

The chain employs TRBV2 and TRBJ2-3; D possibly matches TRBD1 or TRBD2 (5 bases each). With 7 bases removed from V and 1 base from J, the gap between germline ends came to 15 bases. Looked up from germline, CDR1 is SNHLY and CDR2 is FYNNEI. The CDR3 totals 15 residues. CDR3: CASTGDPSGTDTQYF. Written as DNA, the CDR3 is TGTGCCAGCACCGGGGACCCCTCGGGCACAGATACGCAGTATTTT.

The V call is TRBV6-2 or TRBV6-3, the J call TRBJ2-7; D is unclear. Germline-derived CDR1 and CDR2 are MNHEY and SVGEGT. Trimming left V 6 bases short and J 0 bases short, with 9 bases between. CDR3 size: 13 residues. CDR3 in amino acids: CASRKDRSYEQYF. The CDR3 DNA reads as TGTGCCAGCAGAAAGGACCGCTCCTACGAGCAGTACTTC.

This clonotype was detected only a few times. The J gene is TRBJ1-1, the V gene TRBV12-3 or TRBV12-4; no firm D call. The CDR3 runs 13 residues. The V gene lost 6 bases and the J gene lost 7 bases, with 15 bases spanning the gap. The CDR3 bases are TGTGCCAGCAGCCGAGAGATTGCGGTTGAAGCTTTCTTT. It codes for CASSREIAVEAFF.

The chain carries TRBV4-3 and TRBJ2-2, with 8 bases identical to TRBD2. CDR1 LGHNA and CDR2 YSLEER come from the germline V gene. J lost 4 bases, V lost 0 bases, and 10 bases had no gene match. CDR3 length: 18 residues. DNA of the CDR3: TGCGCCAGCAGCCAAGATGGTGGGTCAGCGGGAGCCACCGGGGAGCTGTTTTTT. Amino acids: CASSQDGGSAGATGELFF.

This chain connects TRBV5-6 to TRBJ2-1; perhaps TRBD2 as D (5 bases). Trimming took 1 base from V and 0 from J, leaving 11 bases between them. The CDR3 is made up of 16 amino acids. Per germline, CDR1 SGHDT and CDR2 YYEEEE. The DNA of the CDR3 is TGTGCCAGCAGCTTGTTGCGGAGGAGCTCCTACAATGAGCAGTTCTTC. It is translated as CASSLLRRSSYNEQFF.

This clonotype was seen only a few times. This chain connects TRBV20-1 to TRBJ2-7; 11 bases are shared with TRBD2. CDR3 length equals 15 residues. Germline CDR1 reads DFQATT; CDR2 reads SNEGSKA (reference sequence). With V trimmed by 5 bases and J by 0 bases, 6 bases remained unmatched. CDR3 in amino acids: CSARGTSGSSYEQYF. CDR3 nucleotide sequence: TGCAGTGCTCGAGGGACTAGCGGCAGCTCCTACGAGCAGTACTTC.

The V call is TRBV6-2 or TRBV6-3, the J call TRBJ2-1; tentative D call: TRBD1 (5 bases). The CDR3 is 14 residues long. Per the germline V gene, CDR1 is MNHEY and CDR2 is SVGEGT. V lost 2 bases, J lost 7 bases, and 12 bases lay in between. The CDR3 spells CASSYPRVWNEQFF. The CDR3 DNA reads TGTGCCAGCAGTTACCCCAGGGTTTGGAATGAGCAGTTCTTC.

This clonotype was seen only a few times. The gene calls are TRBV4-2 and TRBJ2-1, with a tentative D call TRBD2 (6 bases). The germline V and J ends were trimmed by 1 base and 2 bases, with 12 bases remaining between them. This CDR3 region has 16 residues. CDR1 and CDR2 from the germline V gene are LGHNA and YNFKEQ. CDR3 loop: CASSQGWRETYNEQFF. CDR3 DNA: TGTGCCAGCAGCCAAGGCTGGCGGGAAACCTACAATGAGCAGTTCTTC.